This is a list of T cell receptor beta chains from one sample in a study of blood T cell repertoires in COVID-19. Sequencing was performed with immunoSEQ multiplex PCR; in TCRdb, only in-frame clones are kept and a portion is missing. The repertoire includes about 170,000 clones, around 80% of them detected once, and 15% to 20% sits in the top ten. The sample consisted of PBMCs or T cells enriched from blood (not recorded which). The receptor source for this set is an older woman in a cohort exposed to, infected with or recovered from COVID-19 (not recorded which). CDR3s include the opening cysteine and the closing phenylalanine or tryptophan. Fields, in order: J gene, D gene, clone size, V gene, CDR3 DNA, CDR3 protein. A D gene is named only where the DNA matches it firmly. Clone size is stated in some rows and not others, as once, few, many or a class when expanded.

TRBJ2-7 - - TRBV19 TGTGCCAGTAGCAGGGGAGTCGGAGGCTCCTACGAGCAGTACTTC CASSRGVGGSYEQYF
TRBJ2-1 - - TRBV2 TGTGCCAGCAGTGCACAGAACAATGAGCAGTTCTTC CASSAQNNEQFF
TRBJ2-2 - - TRBV27 TGTGCCAGCAGTCCCTTGAACACCGGGGAGCTGTTTTTT CASSPLNTGELFF
TRBJ2-2 - - TRBV2 TGTGCCAGCAGCATCATTCTACAGGGTCCCGGGGAGCTGTTTTTT CASSIILQGPGELFF
TRBJ2-1 TRBD1 few TRBV5-1 TGCGCCAGCAGCTTGGTCGGAGGACAGGGGACGGGTGAGCAGTTCTTC CASSLVGGQGTGEQFF
TRBJ2-1 - - TRBV5-1 TGCGCCAGCAGCTTAGATCTGAATAGCGGCAATGAGCAGTTCTTC CASSLDLNSGNEQFF
TRBJ2-2 - few TRBV11-2 TGTGCCAGCAGGCGCGCTGGGGGGGGCCCCGGGGAGCTGTTTTTT CASRRAGGGPGELFF
TRBJ2-7 TRBD2 - TRBV10-3 TGTGCCATCAGTTTAACTAGCGGAGAGCAGTACTTC CAISLTSGEQYF
TRBJ1-4 - many TRBV5-1 TGCGCCAGCAGCTTAAGGGAGGCAACTAATGAAAAACTGTTTTTT CASSLREATNEKLFF
TRBJ2-1 - - TRBV7-2 TGTGCCAGCAGCTTATGGTCAGGCACATACAATGAGCAGTTCTTC CASSLWSGTYNEQFF
TRBJ2-1 TRBD2 many TRBV27 TGTGCCAGCAGTTCAATTAGCGGGAATGAGCAGTTCTTC CASSSISGNEQFF
TRBJ2-7 TRBD2 many TRBV5-1 TGCGCCAGCAGCTTAGATGGCGGGAGGGCCGGGTACGAGCAGTACTTC CASSLDGGRAGYEQYF
TRBJ2-7 TRBD1 - TRBV5-3 TGTGCCAGAAGCTGGACAGGGGCAGGAGAGCAGTACTTC CARSWTGAGEQYF
TRBJ2-7 TRBD1 - TRBV7-9 TGTGCCAGCAGAGGACAGGGATCCTACGAGCAGTACTTC CASRGQGSYEQYF
TRBJ1-1 TRBD1 - TRBV19 TGTGCCAGTAGTATTCGGGGACAGGGAAGAAGAACTGAAGCTTTCTTT CASSIRGQGRRTEAFF
TRBJ2-3 TRBD2 - TRBV5-8 TGTGCCAGCGGGGAGGGGTCCGGAGATACGCAGTATTTT CASGEGSGDTQYF
TRBJ2-3 TRBD2 - TRBV28 TGTGCCAGCAGTTCCCCTAGCGGGGGAGATACGCAGTATTTT CASSSPSGGDTQYF
TRBJ1-2 - few TRBV19 TGTGCCAGTACCCCACCGACAGGAGACTATGGCTACACCTTC CASTPPTGDYGYTF
TRBJ1-1 TRBD1 - TRBV5-1 TGCGCCAGCAGCTCAGGACAGGGGGCCACTGAAGCTTTCTTT CASSSGQGATEAFF
TRBJ1-1 - - TRBV7-8 TGTGCCAGCAGCTTAGTCGGTCAGGGGCGGGAAGCTTTCTTT CASSLVGQGREAFF
TRBJ2-1 TRBD2 - TRBV11-2 TGTGCCAGCAGCTCCACCGGGACTAGCGGGAGCTCCTACAATGAGCAGTTCTTC CASSSTGTSGSSYNEQFF
TRBJ1-6 - - TRBV19 TGTGCCAGTAGTATAGTCAGCCCACAGGGCGACTCACCCCTCCACTTT CASSIVSPQGDSPLHF
TRBJ2-4 TRBD1 - TRBV7-2 TGTGCCAGCAGCTCGACAGGGGGCGTCGACATTCAGTACTTC CASSSTGGVDIQYF
TRBJ2-1 - - TRBV19 TGTGCCAGTAGTATACCCGCAGGGGGGCCCCCTCGCTACAATGAGCAGTTCTTC CASSIPAGGPPRYNEQFF
TRBJ2-1 TRBD2 - TRBV5-5 TGTGCCAGCAGCTGGGGGGGACTAGCGTATGAGCAGTTCTTC CASSWGGLAYEQFF
TRBJ2-1 TRBD2 - TRBV5-1 TGCGCCAGCAGCTTACTAGCGGGTTACAATGAGCAGTTCTTC CASSLLAGYNEQFF
TRBJ1-1 - - TRBV28 TGTGCCAGCAGTTTTTGGGGCCGCTCCCGGGCTGAAGCTTTCTTT CASSFWGRSRAEAFF
TRBJ2-3 TRBD1 - TRBV19 TGTGCCAGTAGTACCCCGGGACAGGTCACAGATACGCAGTATTTT CASSTPGQVTDTQYF
TRBJ1-2 - once TRBV9 TGTGCCAGCAGCCACCAAAGGGGAAGCTATGGCTACACCTTC CASSHQRGSYGYTF
TRBJ1-1 TRBD1 - TRBV28 TGTGCCACCCTCGGACAGGTGAACACTGAAGCTTTCTTT CATLGQVNTEAFF
TRBJ1-1 TRBD1 - TRBV5-1 TGCGCCAGCAGCCGCGAAGGGACAGGGGGATCAAGCACTGAAGCTTTCTTT CASSREGTGGSSTEAFF
TRBJ1-2 - - TRBV29-1 TGCAGCGGACGACTAGACAAGGACTATGGCTACACCTTC CSGRLDKDYGYTF
TRBJ1-2 - - TRBV6-1 TGTGCCAGCAGTGAAGGGACAAAGGGAGGCTACACCTTC CASSEGTKGGYTF
TRBJ2-5 - - TRBV15 TGTGCCACCAGCAGAGGAGTGAGAGAGACCCAGTACTTC CATSRGVRETQYF
TRBJ2-3 TRBD2 once TRBV7-2 TGTGCCAGCAGCTCGATACTAGCGGGTAGCACAGATACGCAGTATTTT CASSSILAGSTDTQYF
TRBJ2-7 TRBD2 - TRBV11-2 TGTGCCAGCAGCCAACTTAGCGGGAGGGCGATTTACGAGCAGTACTTC CASSQLSGRAIYEQYF
TRBJ2-3 TRBD2 - TRBV11-3 TGTGCCAGCAGCTTCGGACTAGCGGGGCTCACAGATACGCAGTATTTT CASSFGLAGLTDTQYF
TRBJ2-5 TRBD2 - TRBV2 TGTGCCAGCAGTGAAGCCTGGCAGCTTAGCGGGAGGGAGACCCAGTACTTC CASSEAWQLSGRETQYF
TRBJ2-1 TRBD2 once TRBV5-4 TGTGCCAGCAGCTTGATCTGGACTAGCTCTAGCAATGAGCAGTTCTTC CASSLIWTSSSNEQFF
TRBJ1-2 TRBD1 - TRBV5-4 TGTGCCAGCAGCTTATGGCAGGGGGCGGATGGCTACACCTTC CASSLWQGADGYTF
TRBJ2-5 - - TRBV7-3 TGTGCCAGCAGCAGCTCAGGGGAAGAGACCCAGTACTTC CASSSSGEETQYF
TRBJ2-7 - - TRBV6-2/TRBV6-3 TGTGCCAGCAGTTACCGCCCTAGCGCCAACTCCTACGAGCAGTACTTC CASSYRPSANSYEQYF
TRBJ1-2 TRBD1 - TRBV6-5 TGTGCCAGCAGAAAAGGACAGGGGGCCTATGGCTACACCTTC CASRKGQGAYGYTF